The rows below give T cell receptor beta chains drawn from one sample of a study of T cell repertoires in cytomegalovirus infection. TCRdb reanalysed the reads using MiXCR and keeps one entry per CDR3 protein. The sample shows fewer than 300,000 distinct CDR3 sequences, about 25% of them seen only once. The sample taken for sequencing was PBMCs. These receptors all come from a human donor in good health (CMV status not recorded). Some clones in this sample may be carry-over from other donors' samples. The CDR3 runs from the conserved cysteine through the conserved F or W. D genes are given only for firm matches. Size is stated for part of the rows, as once, few or many counts, or as a class when the clone is expanded.

J gene	D gene	V gene	clone size	CDR3 protein	CDR3 DNA
TRBJ2-7	-	TRBV29-1	-	CSVARGVDEQYF	TGCAGCGTTGCACGGGGCGTTGACGAGCAGTACTTC
TRBJ2-2	-	TRBV28	few	CASSPQVFNTGELFF	TGTGCCAGCAGTCCACAGGTGTTTAACACCGGGGAGCTGTTTTTT
TRBJ2-1	TRBD2	TRBV24-1	-	CATSDPRQRGAYNEQFF	TGTGCCACCAGTGATCCCCGGCAGCGGGGGGCCTACAATGAGCAGTTCTTC
TRBJ2-7	-	TRBV14	-	CASSPRSGTPLSEQYF	TGTGCCAGCAGCCCCCGCTCCGGGACACCCCTCTCCGAGCAGTACTTC
TRBJ1-2	-	TRBV30	-	CAWSVGASTGYTF	TGTGCCTGGAGTGTAGGGGCATCGACGGGCTACACCTTC
TRBJ2-6	TRBD1	TRBV6-5	-	CASSSDRGSVAGANVLTF	TGTGCCAGCAGCTCTGACAGGGGGTCAGTGGCTGGGGCCAACGTCCTGACTTTC
TRBJ2-1	-	TRBV6-5	few	CASSYRAGWNEQFF	TGTGCCAGCAGTTACCGGGCAGGGTGGAATGAGCAGTTCTTC
TRBJ1-5	-	TRBV7-2	many	CASSLPGPSNQPQHF	TGTGCCAGCAGCTTGCCAGGGCCAAGCAATCAGCCCCAGCATTTT
TRBJ2-2	-	TRBV19	many	CASRITGDTGELFF	TGTGCCAGTAGGATCACGGGTGACACCGGGGAGCTGTTTTTT
TRBJ2-7	-	TRBV28	few	CASSLQGIPSYEQYF	TGTGCCAGCAGTTTGCAGGGTATTCCCTCCTACGAGCAGTACTTC
TRBJ2-3	TRBD1	TRBV14	-	CASSQPGQVTDTQYF	TGTGCCAGCAGCCAACCGGGACAGGTAACAGATACGCAGTATTTT
TRBJ1-4	-	TRBV7-2	many	CASSSGPDEKLFF	TGTGCCAGCAGTTCCGGGCCTGATGAAAAACTGTTTTTT
TRBJ2-3	TRBD2	TRBV11-3	-	CASAASGTDTQYF	TGTGCCAGCGCTGCTAGCGGTACAGATACGCAGTATTTT
TRBJ2-5	-	TRBV7-3	few	CASSRGTFPPQETQYF	TGTGCCAGCAGCAGGGGGACTTTTCCCCCACAAGAGACCCAGTACTTC
TRBJ2-1	TRBD2	TRBV7-2	many	CASGLADHYNEQFF	TGTGCCAGCGGTCTAGCGGACCACTACAATGAGCAGTTCTTC
TRBJ2-1	TRBD1	TRBV7-2	many	CASSSGGSSYNEQFF	TGTGCCAGCAGTTCAGGGGGTAGCTCCTACAATGAGCAGTTCTTC
TRBJ1-1	TRBD1	TRBV29-1	-	CSSEQGQNTEAFF	TGCAGCTCTGAACAGGGGCAGAACACTGAAGCTTTCTTT
TRBJ1-4	-	TRBV7-2	many	CASSLGGGVNEKLFF	TGTGCCAGCAGCTTAGGAGGTGGCGTTAATGAAAAACTGTTTTTT
TRBJ2-2	-	TRBV12-3/TRBV12-4	few	CASSLGGQYTGELFF	TGTGCCAGCAGTTTAGGGGGGCAGTACACCGGGGAGCTGTTTTTT
TRBJ2-3	-	TRBV15	-	CATGGPLGSDTQYF	TGTGCCACCGGGGGGCCGCTAGGGTCAGATACGCAGTATTTT
TRBJ2-7	TRBD2	TRBV4-3	once	CASSRRLAGANEQYF	TGCGCCAGCAGCCGCCGACTAGCGGGAGCGAACGAGCAGTACTTC
TRBJ1-1	-	TRBV6-1	many	CASERSRVSASTEAFF	TGTGCCAGCGAGCGGTCGCGAGTGAGTGCTTCTACTGAAGCTTTCTTT
TRBJ1-6	-	TRBV6-2/TRBV6-3	many	CASRRPGIDSPLHF	TGTGCCAGCAGACGGCCCGGGATTGATTCACCCCTCCACTTT
TRBJ1-6	-	TRBV7-2	many	CASSYDRFWTPLHF	TGTGCCAGCAGCTATGACAGGTTTTGGACACCCCTCCACTTT
TRBJ2-1	-	TRBV15	-	CATSRDRQAQSQFF	TGTGCCACCAGCAGAGATCGGCAGGCCCAATCCCAGTTCTTC
TRBJ1-1	-	TRBV19	-	CASKISGTEAFF	TGTGCCAGTAAAATTTCGGGTACTGAAGCTTTCTTT
TRBJ2-7	-	TRBV10-3	-	CAISVSSGYEQYF	TGTGCCATCAGTGTGAGTAGCGGCTACGAGCAGTACTTC
TRBJ2-1	-	TRBV7-2	many	CASSFGSGVGEQFF	TGTGCCAGCAGCTTTGGGAGTGGAGTAGGTGAGCAGTTCTTC
TRBJ2-3	TRBD2	TRBV28	few	CASIRSGGWTDTQYF	TGTGCCAGCATTAGGTCCGGGGGGTGGACAGATACGCAGTATTTT
TRBJ2-5	TRBD2	TRBV20-1	-	CSVHPGGETQYF	TGCAGTGTCCACCCCGGGGGGGAGACCCAGTACTTC
TRBJ2-2	-	TRBV19	few	CASSPKTRFTGELFF	TGTGCCAGTAGTCCGAAGACTAGATTCACGGGGGAGCTGTTTTTT
TRBJ2-5	-	TRBV5-1	many	CASSLEVGRGGETQYF	TGCGCCAGCAGCTTGGAAGTAGGCAGGGGTGGAGAGACCCAGTACTTC
TRBJ2-1	TRBD1	TRBV7-3	-	CASSPGQALLDEQFF	TGTGCCAGCAGCCCGGGACAGGCCCTGCTGGATGAGCAGTTCTTC
TRBJ1-1	-	TRBV7-2	many	CASSFRNGGTEAFF	TGTGCCAGCAGCTTCCGGAATGGGGGAACTGAAGCTTTCTTT
TRBJ1-1	-	TRBV18	few	CASSPQFTGNTEAFF	TGTGCCAGCTCACCACAATTCACAGGGAACACTGAAGCTTTCTTT
TRBJ1-5	-	TRBV28	many	CASSSGPLVYSNQPQHF	TGTGCCAGCAGTTCAGGACCCTTAGTCTATAGCAATCAGCCCCAGCATTTT
TRBJ2-1	-	TRBV7-2	many	CASSLEIGEQFF	TGTGCCAGCAGCTTAGAAATCGGTGAGCAGTTCTTC
TRBJ1-2	TRBD1	TRBV28	few	CASSHGQGNYGYTF	TGTGCCAGCAGCCACGGACAGGGAAACTATGGCTACACCTTC
TRBJ2-7	-	TRBV28	-	CATRSSGYEQYF	TGTGCCACCCGTTCTTCAGGCTACGAGCAGTACTTC
TRBJ1-1	-	TRBV12-3/TRBV12-4	-	CASRLRAGVPEAFF	TGTGCCAGCAGACTTAGAGCAGGGGTCCCTGAAGCTTTCTTT
TRBJ1-5	-	TRBV7-9	-	CASSLGAGYSNQPQHF	TGTGCCAGCAGCTTGGGCGCCGGCTATAGCAATCAGCCCCAGCATTTT
TRBJ1-2	-	TRBV14	-	CASSLKVGYGYTF	TGTGCCAGCAGCCTGAAGGTTGGCTATGGCTACACCTTC
TRBJ2-1	-	TRBV7-2	many	CASSRTARTYNEQFF	TGTGCCAGCAGTCGTACCGCCAGGACCTACAATGAGCAGTTCTTC
TRBJ2-1	TRBD2	TRBV11-2	-	CASSLTLAGGPLNEQFF	TGTGCCAGCAGCTTAACGCTAGCGGGGGGGCCCTTGAATGAGCAGTTCTTC
TRBJ2-5	TRBD2	TRBV20-1	-	CSAPRGAGETQYF	TGCAGTGCTCCCCGGGGAGCGGGGGAGACCCAGTACTTC
TRBJ1-1	TRBD1	TRBV6-5	few	CASRRQGAGADTEAFF	TGTGCCAGCAGAAGACAGGGGGCGGGGGCGGACACTGAAGCTTTCTTT
TRBJ2-7	TRBD1	TRBV6-2/TRBV6-3	-	CASSTRERDRGFLYVEQYF	TGTGCCAGCAGCACCCGGGAACGGGACAGGGGATTTTTATATGTCGAGCAGTACTTC
TRBJ1-2	-	TRBV4-1	-	CASSQDFGKDYGYTF	TGCGCCAGCAGCCAAGATTTCGGGAAGGACTATGGCTACACCTTC
TRBJ2-1	-	TRBV29-1	-	CSVVGGALNEQFF	TGCAGCGTCGTCGGAGGGGCCCTCAATGAGCAGTTCTTC
TRBJ2-7	TRBD2	TRBV6-6	few	CASSSLGRAAYEQYF	TGTGCCAGCAGTTCGCTCGGGAGGGCCGCCTACGAGCAGTACTTC
TRBJ2-1	-	TRBV12-3/TRBV12-4	-	CASSEGTYNEQFF	TGTGCCAGCAGTGAGGGGACATACAATGAGCAGTTCTTC
TRBJ2-3	-	TRBV29-1	few	CSVEDPADTQYF	TGCAGCGTTGAAGATCCGGCAGATACGCAGTATTTT
TRBJ1-1	TRBD1	TRBV7-2	few	CASSLVGTGLTEAFF	TGTGCCAGCAGCTTAGTCGGGACAGGGCTTACTGAAGCTTTCTTT
TRBJ1-5	-	TRBV30	few	CAWSAAVQGQPQHF	TGTGCCTGGAGTGCAGCGGTACAGGGACAGCCCCAGCATTTT
TRBJ2-1	TRBD2	TRBV7-2	many	CASSSLAGVANEQFF	TGTGCCAGCAGCTCGTTAGCGGGAGTAGCCAATGAGCAGTTCTTC
TRBJ2-5	-	TRBV7-2	many	CASSLMAGRETQYF	TGTGCCAGCAGCTTAATGGCAGGGAGGGAGACCCAGTACTTC
TRBJ2-2	-	TRBV27	once	CASSLYGGGELFF	TGTGCCAGCAGTTTATATGGAGGCGGGGAGCTGTTTTTT
TRBJ1-4	TRBD1	TRBV7-9	-	CASSPGTADNEKLFF	TGTGCCAGCAGCCCCGGGACAGCGGATAATGAAAAACTGTTTTTT
TRBJ2-5	TRBD2	TRBV7-2	-	CASSSGTSYPTQYF	TGTGCCAGCAGCTCCGGGACTAGCTATCCGACCCAGTACTTC